The 4 T cell receptor beta chains in this list originate from one sample, sequenced in a study of naive and memory T cell subsets (dated by TCRdb to between 2016 and 2019). Beyond this particular receptor, the publication reports: A few larger clonotypes were present in naive repertoires, particularly the CD8 repertoires, and these clonotypes were possibly memory cells re-expressing CD45RA.

No antigen is known for these receptors. The library was obtained by UMI-ligation and nested PCR. Reads for this sample came from an Illumina MiSeq. To cover both TRBC1 and TRBC2, the beta constant-region primer consisted of an equimolar mix of two oligonucleotides. The ligated cDNA went through four rounds of PCR with nested alpha and beta constant-region primers together with the SP2 primer. The public reads were run again by TCRdb, first through fastp at Q25 and then through MiXCR, and only productive beta chains were kept. CDR3 protein sequences are deduplicated, and each keeps its most common genes and DNA. In this sample the table shows 150,000 or so distinct CDR3 sequences, about 23% of which occur a single time. The top ten clones comprise roughly 0.1% of the sample. Specimen: naive CD4+ T cells from blood. What this sample's cell subset or site label stands for: naive T cells, CD45RA high CD27+. These receptors all come from a human donor in good health.

Only a few counts were recorded for this clonotype. The chain joins TRBV5-6 to TRBJ1-1; the match to TRBD1 covers 7 bases. The CDR3 consists of 16 residues. The V and J ends lost 2 bases and 0 bases, in that order; junction bases with no gene match: 7. CDR1 and CDR2 (germline): SGHDT, YYEEEE. The CDR3, as DNA: TGTGCCAGCAGCTTTAGGGCAGGGGGAATGAACACTGAAGCTTTCTTT. Protein sequence: CASSFRAGGMNTEAFF.

This clonotype was counted a few times. This CDR3 is CASSGDRGLGYTF. DNA for the CDR3: TGTGCCAGCAGTGGGGACAGGGGGCTTGGCTACACCTTC. The chain uses TRBV12-3 or TRBV12-4 and TRBJ1-2, with TRBD1 identical over 12 bases. This CDR3 comprises 13 residues. Germline trimming cut 5 bases from V and 7 bases from J; bases unmatched to any gene: 2.

This chain links TRBV5-5 with TRBJ2-5; D assignment may be TRBD1 or TRBD2 (6 bases each). Trimming stripped 4 bases from V and 5 bases from J, with 18 bases between. Per the germline V gene, CDR1 is SGHKS and CDR2 is YYEKEE (reference sequence). The CDR3 sequence is 15 residues long. CDR3 coding DNA: TGTGCCAGCAGCCTGGTCCCGGGGGCGCCGGAGACCCAGTACTTC. This encodes CASSLVPGAPETQYF.

This clonotype was seen ten or more times. V usage is TRBV28 and J usage is TRBJ1-1; TRBD1 is a possible D gene (5 bases). The CDR3 spans 14 residues. CDR1 is MDHEN and CDR2 is SYDVKM in the germline V gene. The V end lost 4 bases, the J end lost 1 base, and 10 bases lay between the germline ends. CDR3 DNA: TGTGCCAGCAGTTACCGGGGCCGGAACACTGAAGCTTTCTTT. This translates into CASSYRGRNTEAFF.